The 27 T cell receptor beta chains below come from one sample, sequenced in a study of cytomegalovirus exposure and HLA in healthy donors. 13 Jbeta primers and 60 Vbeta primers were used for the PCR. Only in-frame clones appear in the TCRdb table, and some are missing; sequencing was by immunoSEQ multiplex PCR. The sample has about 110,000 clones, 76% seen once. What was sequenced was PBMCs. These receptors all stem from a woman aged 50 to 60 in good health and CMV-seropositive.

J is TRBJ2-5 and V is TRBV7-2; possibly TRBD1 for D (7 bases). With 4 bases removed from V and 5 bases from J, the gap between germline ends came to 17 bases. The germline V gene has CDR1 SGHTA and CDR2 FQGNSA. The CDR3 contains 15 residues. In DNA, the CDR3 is TGTGCCAGCAGCTACGCTGGCAGGGGGGACGAGACCCAGTACTTC. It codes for CASSYAGRGDETQYF.

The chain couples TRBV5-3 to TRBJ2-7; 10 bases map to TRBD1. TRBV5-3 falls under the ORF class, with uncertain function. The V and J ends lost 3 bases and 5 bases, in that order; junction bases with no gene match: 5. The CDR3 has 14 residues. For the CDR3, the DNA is TGTGCCAGAAGCTGGGGGACAGGGGATAACGAGCAGTACTTC. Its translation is CARSWGTGDNEQYF.

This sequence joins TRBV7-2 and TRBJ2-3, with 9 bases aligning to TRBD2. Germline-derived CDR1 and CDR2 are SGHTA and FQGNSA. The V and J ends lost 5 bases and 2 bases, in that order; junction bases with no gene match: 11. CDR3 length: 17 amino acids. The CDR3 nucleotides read TGTGCCAGCAGCGCGGGAGGGGGGAGGAGGGCCACAGATACGCAGTATTTT. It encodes CASSAGGGRRATDTQYF. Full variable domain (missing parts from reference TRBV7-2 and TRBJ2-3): GAGVSQSPSNKVTEKGKDVELRCDPISGHTALYWYRQSLGQGLEFLIYFQGNSAPDKSGLPSDRFSAERTGGSVSTLTIQRTQQEDSAVYLCASSAGGGRRATDTQYFGPGTRLTVL.

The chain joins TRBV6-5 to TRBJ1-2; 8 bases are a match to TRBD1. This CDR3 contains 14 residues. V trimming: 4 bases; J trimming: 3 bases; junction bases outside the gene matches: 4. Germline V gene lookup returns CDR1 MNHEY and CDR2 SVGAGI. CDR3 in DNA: TGTGCCAGCAGTTCAGGGGGCGCTGACTATGGCTACACCTTC. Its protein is CASSSGGADYGYTF.

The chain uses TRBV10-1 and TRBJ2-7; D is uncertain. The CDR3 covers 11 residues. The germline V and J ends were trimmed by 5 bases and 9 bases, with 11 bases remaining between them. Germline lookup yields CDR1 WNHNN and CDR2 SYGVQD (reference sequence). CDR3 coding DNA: TGCGCCAGCAGTACCCCGAGGTGGCAGTACTTC. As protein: CASSTPRWQYF.

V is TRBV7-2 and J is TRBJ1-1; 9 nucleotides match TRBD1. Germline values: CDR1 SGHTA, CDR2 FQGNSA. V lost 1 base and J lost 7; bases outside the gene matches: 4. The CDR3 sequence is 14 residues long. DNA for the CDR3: TGTGCCAGCAGCTTAGGTAGGACAGGGGTTGAAGCTTTCTTT. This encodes CASSLGRTGVEAFF.

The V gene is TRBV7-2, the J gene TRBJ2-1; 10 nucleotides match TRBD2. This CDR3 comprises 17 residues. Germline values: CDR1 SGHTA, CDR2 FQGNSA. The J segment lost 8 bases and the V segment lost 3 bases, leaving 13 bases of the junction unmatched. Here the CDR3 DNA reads TGTGCCAGCAGCTTGCCCATCGTGCTAGCGGGGGTGGATGAGCAGTTCTTC. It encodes CASSLPIVLAGVDEQFF.

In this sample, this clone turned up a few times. The CDR3, as DNA: TGCGCCAGCAGCTTCCGGTCTGGCCAAGAGACCCAGTACTTC. It translates to CASSFRSGQETQYF. This chain joins TRBV5-1 and TRBJ2-5; D call uncertain. Germline loops: CDR1 SGHRS, CDR2 YFSETQ. Trimming left V 2 bases short and J 1 base short, with 9 bases between. This CDR3 spans 14 amino acids.

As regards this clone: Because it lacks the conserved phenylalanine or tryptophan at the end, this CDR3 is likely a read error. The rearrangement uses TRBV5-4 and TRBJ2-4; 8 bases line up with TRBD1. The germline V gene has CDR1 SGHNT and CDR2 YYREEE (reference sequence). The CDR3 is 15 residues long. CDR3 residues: CASSRTGPAKNSQYC. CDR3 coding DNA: TGTGCCAGCAGCAGGACAGGGCCAGCCAAAAACAGTCAGTACTGC.

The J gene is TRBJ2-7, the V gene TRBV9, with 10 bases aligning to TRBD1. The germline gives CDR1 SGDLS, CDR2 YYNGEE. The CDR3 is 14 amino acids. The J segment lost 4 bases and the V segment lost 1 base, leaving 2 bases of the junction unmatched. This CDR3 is CASSVRDRGYEQYF. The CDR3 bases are TGTGCCAGCAGCGTAAGGGACAGGGGATACGAGCAGTACTTC.

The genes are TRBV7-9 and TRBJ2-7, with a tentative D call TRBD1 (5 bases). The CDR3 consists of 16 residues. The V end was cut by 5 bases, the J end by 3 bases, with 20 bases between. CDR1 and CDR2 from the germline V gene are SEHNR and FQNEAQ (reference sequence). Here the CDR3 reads CASSTRAAVSYYEQYF. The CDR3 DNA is TGTGCCAGCAGCACCAGGGCCGCCGTCTCCTACTACGAGCAGTACTTC. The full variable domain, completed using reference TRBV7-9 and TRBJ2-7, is DTGVSQNPRHKITKRGQNVTFRCDPISEHNRLYWYRQTLGQGPEFLTYFQNEAQLEKSRLLSDRFSAERPKGSFSTLEIQRTEQGDSAMYLCASSTRAAVSYYEQYFGPGTRLTVT.

This CDR3 reads CASSLLQETQYF. The CDR3 region has the DNA TGTGCCAGCAGCTTACTGCAAGAGACCCAGTACTTC. The chain couples TRBV7-9 to TRBJ2-5; D is unclear. CDR3 length: 12 amino acids. Trimming took 2 bases from V and 2 from J, leaving 3 bases between them. Looked up from germline, CDR1 is SEHNR and CDR2 is FQNEAQ (reference sequence).

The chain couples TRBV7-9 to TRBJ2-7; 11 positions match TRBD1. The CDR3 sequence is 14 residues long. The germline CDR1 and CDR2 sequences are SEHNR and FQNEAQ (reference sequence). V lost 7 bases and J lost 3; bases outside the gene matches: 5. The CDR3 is CASTRTGGHYEQYF. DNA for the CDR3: TGTGCCAGCACCCGGACAGGGGGCCACTACGAGCAGTACTTC.

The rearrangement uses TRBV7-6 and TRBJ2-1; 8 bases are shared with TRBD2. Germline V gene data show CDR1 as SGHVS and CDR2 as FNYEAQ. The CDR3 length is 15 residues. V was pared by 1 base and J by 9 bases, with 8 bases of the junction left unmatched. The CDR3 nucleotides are TGTGCCAGCAGCTTAGTGAGCGGGAGAGACGGTGAGCAGTTCTTC. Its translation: CASSLVSGRDGEQFF. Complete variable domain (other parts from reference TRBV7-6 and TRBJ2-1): GAGVSQSPRYKVTKRGQDVALRCDPISGHVSLYWYRQALGQGPEFLTYFNYEAQQDKSGLPNDRFSAERPEGSISTLTIQRTEQRDSAMYRCASSLVSGRDGEQFFGPGTRLTVL.

CDR3 protein: CASSQTGTSPRDTQYF. CDR3 bases: TGTGCCAGCAGCCAAACCGGGACTAGCCCAAGAGATACGCAGTATTTT. This chain links TRBV7-2 with TRBJ2-3; TRBD2 matches at 9 bases. This CDR3 has 16 amino acids. Germline lookup yields CDR1 SGHTA and CDR2 FQGNSA. J was trimmed by 5 bases and V by 5 bases; bases with no gene match: 11.

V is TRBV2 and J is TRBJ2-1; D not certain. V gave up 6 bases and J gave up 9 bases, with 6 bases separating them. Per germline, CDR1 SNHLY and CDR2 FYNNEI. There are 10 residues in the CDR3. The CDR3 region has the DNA TGTGCCAGCAGGAGTGTTGAGCAGTTCTTC. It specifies CASRSVEQFF. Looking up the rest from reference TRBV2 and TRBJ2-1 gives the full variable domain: EPEVTQTPSHQVTQMGQEVILRCVPISNHLYFYWYRQILGQKVEFLVSFYNNEISEKSEIFDDQFSVERPDGSNFTLKIRSTKLEDSAMYFCASRSVEQFFGPGTRLTVL.

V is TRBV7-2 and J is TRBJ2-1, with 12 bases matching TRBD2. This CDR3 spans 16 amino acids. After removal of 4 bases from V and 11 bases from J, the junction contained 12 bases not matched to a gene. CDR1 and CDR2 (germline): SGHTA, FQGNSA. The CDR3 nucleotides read TGTGCCAGCAGCTCCAGAGCGGCTAGCGGGAGGGCCCAGCAGTTCTTC. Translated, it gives CASSSRAASGRAQQFF.

CDR3 DNA: TGCAGCGTTGTAGGAGGGAACTCTGGAAACACCATATATTTT. It translates to CSVVGGNSGNTIYF. The chain combines TRBV29-1 with TRBJ1-3, with D unresolved. Germline V gene data show CDR1 as SQVTM and CDR2 as ANQGSEA. This CDR3 is built from 14 residues. The V and J ends lost 4 bases and 0 bases respectively, with 10 bases between them.

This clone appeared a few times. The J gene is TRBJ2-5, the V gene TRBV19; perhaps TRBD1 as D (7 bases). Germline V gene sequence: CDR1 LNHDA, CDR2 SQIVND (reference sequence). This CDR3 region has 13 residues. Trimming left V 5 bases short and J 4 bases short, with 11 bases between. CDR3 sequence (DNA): TGTGCCAGTAGTTTCCAGGGGGGAGAGACCCAGTACTTC. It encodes CASSFQGGETQYF.

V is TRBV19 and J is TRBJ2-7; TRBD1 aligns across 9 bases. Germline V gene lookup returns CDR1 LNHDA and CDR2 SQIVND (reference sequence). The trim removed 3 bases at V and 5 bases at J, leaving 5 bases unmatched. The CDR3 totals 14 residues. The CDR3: CASSIGTGTHEQYF. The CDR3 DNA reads TGTGCCAGTAGTATCGGGACAGGGACCCACGAGCAGTACTTC.

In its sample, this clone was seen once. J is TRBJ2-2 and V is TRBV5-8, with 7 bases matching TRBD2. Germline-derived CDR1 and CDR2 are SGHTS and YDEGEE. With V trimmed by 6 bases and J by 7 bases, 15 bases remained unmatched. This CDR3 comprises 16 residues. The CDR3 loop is CASTLGLGGLGGELFF. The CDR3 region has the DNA TGTGCCAGCACTCTTGGACTAGGTGGTCTGGGCGGGGAGCTGTTTTTT. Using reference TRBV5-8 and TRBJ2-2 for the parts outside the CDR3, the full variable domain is EAGVTQSPTHLIKTRGQQATLRCSPISGHTSVYWYQQALGLGLQFLLWYDEGEERNRGNFPPRFSGRQFPNYSSELNVNALELEDSALYLCASTLGLGGLGGELFFGEGSRLTVL.

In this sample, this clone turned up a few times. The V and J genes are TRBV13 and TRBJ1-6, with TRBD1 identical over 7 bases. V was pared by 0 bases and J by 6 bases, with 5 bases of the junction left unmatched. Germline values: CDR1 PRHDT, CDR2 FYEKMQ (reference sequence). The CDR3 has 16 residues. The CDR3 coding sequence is TGTGCCAGCAGCTTAGGGGGGGACAGTCCTAATTCACCCCTCCACTTT. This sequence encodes CASSLGGDSPNSPLHF.

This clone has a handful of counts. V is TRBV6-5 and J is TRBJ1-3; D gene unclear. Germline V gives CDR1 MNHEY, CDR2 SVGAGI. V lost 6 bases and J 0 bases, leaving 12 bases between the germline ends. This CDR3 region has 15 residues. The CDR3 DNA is TGTGCCAGCAGATTGCTTGGGAGCTCTGGAAACACCATATATTTT. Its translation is CASRLLGSSGNTIYF.

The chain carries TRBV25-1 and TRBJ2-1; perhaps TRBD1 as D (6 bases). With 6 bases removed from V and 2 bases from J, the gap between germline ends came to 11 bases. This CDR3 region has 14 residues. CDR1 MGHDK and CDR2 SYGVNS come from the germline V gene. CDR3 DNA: TGTGCCAGCAGCCAGGGGTCCGCCTACAATGAGCAGTTCTTC. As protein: CASSQGSAYNEQFF.

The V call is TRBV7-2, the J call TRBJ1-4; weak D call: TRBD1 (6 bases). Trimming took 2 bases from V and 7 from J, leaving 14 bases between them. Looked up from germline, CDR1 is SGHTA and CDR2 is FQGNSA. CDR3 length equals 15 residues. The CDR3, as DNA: TGTGCCAGCAGCTTACGCGGGGGCAGGGTTGAAAAACTGTTTTTT. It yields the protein CASSLRGGRVEKLFF.

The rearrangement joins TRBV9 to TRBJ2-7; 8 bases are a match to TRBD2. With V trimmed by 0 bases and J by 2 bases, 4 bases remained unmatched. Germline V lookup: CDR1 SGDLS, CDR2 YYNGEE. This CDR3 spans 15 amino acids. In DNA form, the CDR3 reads TGTGCCAGCAGCGTAGAGGCGGGAGGAACCTACGAGCAGTACTTC. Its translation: CASSVEAGGTYEQYF.

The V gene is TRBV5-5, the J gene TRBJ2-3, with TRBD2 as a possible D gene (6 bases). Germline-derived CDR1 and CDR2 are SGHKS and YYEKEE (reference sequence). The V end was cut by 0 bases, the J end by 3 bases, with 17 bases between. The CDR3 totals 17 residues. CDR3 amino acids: CASSLVGRERGTDTQYF. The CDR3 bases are TGTGCCAGCAGCTTGGTAGGGCGGGAAAGGGGAACAGATACGCAGTATTTT.